This TCR beta chain was identified during a study of shared clonotypes between healthy human individuals. V lost 5 bases to trimming and J lost 1 base; unmatched junction nucleotides: 5. The germline V gene encodes CDR1 MGHRA and CDR2 YSYEKL. The CDR3 consists of 14 residues. Generated by immunoSEQ multiplex PCR, the TCRdb table keeps only in-frame clones and is missing some. The data hold roughly 1 million clones, with about 77% observed a single time. The clonotype originates from a man aged 18-30 years in good health. The chain employs TRBV4-1 and TRBJ2-7; TRBD2 aligns across 7 bases. Sequencing was performed on memory CD4+ T cells sorted from blood. Subset described: CD45RA-negative fraction. CDR3 in amino acids: CASSKGTISYEQYF. The CDR3 DNA is TGCGCCAGCAGCAAAGGGACTATTTCCTACGAGCAGTACTTC.